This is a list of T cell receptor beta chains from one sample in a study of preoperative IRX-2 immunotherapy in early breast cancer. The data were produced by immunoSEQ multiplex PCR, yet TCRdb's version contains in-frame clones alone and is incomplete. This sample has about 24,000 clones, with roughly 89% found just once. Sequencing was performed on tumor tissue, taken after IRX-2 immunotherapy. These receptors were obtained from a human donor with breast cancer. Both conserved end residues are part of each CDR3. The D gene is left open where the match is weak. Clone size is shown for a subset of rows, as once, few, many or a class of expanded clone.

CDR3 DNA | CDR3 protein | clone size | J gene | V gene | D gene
TGTGCCAGCAGTGAAGGAGCCAAAAACATTCAGTACTTC | CASSEGAKNIQYF | . | TRBJ2-4 | TRBV2 | .
TGTGCCAGCAGACCCGGGACAGCCAAAAATGAAAAACTGTTTTTT | CASRPGTAKNEKLFF | . | TRBJ1-4 | TRBV27 | TRBD1
TGTGCCAGCAGCCTCCGGGACAGGGGGACCGGGGAGCTGTTTTTT | CASSLRDRGTGELFF | . | TRBJ2-2 | TRBV7-3 | TRBD1
TGTGCCAGCAGCCAGACTAGTGCAGATACGCAGTATTTT | CASSQTSADTQYF | . | TRBJ2-3 | TRBV7-9 | .
TGTGCCAGCAGCGTAGCCGCGGGGGTAATTAGGACTGAAGCTTTCTTT | CASSVAAGVIRTEAFF | . | TRBJ1-1 | TRBV9 | .
TGCAGCACGTTGACGGCTGGACAGGGAGTCTCTAGGGGCGATGAGCAGTTCTTC | CSTLTAGQGVSRGDEQFF | . | TRBJ2-1 | TRBV29-1 | TRBD1
TGCAGCGTTGTTCCGGGGGGCCTCCGAGAGACCCAGTACTTC | CSVVPGGLRETQYF | . | TRBJ2-5 | TRBV29-1 | .
TGTGCCAGCAGCTGGGGACTAGCGACGGCCGGGGAGCTGTTTTTT | CASSWGLATAGELFF | . | TRBJ2-2 | TRBV11-2 | TRBD2
TGTGCCAGCAGCCCACCCGGAGCAGATACGCAGTATTTT | CASSPPGADTQYF | . | TRBJ2-3 | TRBV7-9 | .
TGCGCCAGCCGGCCTTCCGGATTCTCTCTCACAGATACGCAGTATTTT | CASRPSGFSLTDTQYF | . | TRBJ2-3 | TRBV5-1 | .
TGTGCCAGCAGCTTGTCTGTAGCGGGCCCAGGGGGCATTCAGTACTTC | CASSLSVAGPGGIQYF | . | TRBJ2-4 | TRBV5-4 | .
TGTGCCAGCAGCCCCCGTGGGATGATACAGGACGAGCAGTACTTC | CASSPRGMIQDEQYF | once | TRBJ2-7 | TRBV7-9 | .
TGTGCCAGCAGACAGGACTCTGGGGCCAACGTCCTGACTTTC | CASRQDSGANVLTF | . | TRBJ2-6 | TRBV5-4 | .
TGTGCCAGCAGTCCGGTGGCATTCACGGATCAGCCCCAGCATTTT | CASSPVAFTDQPQHF | . | TRBJ1-5 | TRBV6-5 | .
TGTGCCAGCAGAGCGCGGGTTCTCAATGAGCAGTTCTTC | CASRARVLNEQFF | . | TRBJ2-1 | TRBV2 | .
TGCAGCGTAGTACAGGGGGTAAACACTGAAGCTTTCTTT | CSVVQGVNTEAFF | . | TRBJ1-1 | TRBV29-1 | TRBD1
TGTGCCAGCAGCTTAGTTGGGAATTCACCCCTCCACTTT | CASSLVGNSPLHF | . | TRBJ1-6 | TRBV11-2 | .
TGTGCCAGCAGCTTAGATCCGGGCTATGGCTACACCTTC | CASSLDPGYGYTF | . | TRBJ1-2 | TRBV11-2 | .
TGTGCCAGCAGTTACAGGGAGCCAGCTTGGTATGGCTACACCTTC | CASSYREPAWYGYTF | . | TRBJ1-2 | TRBV6-5 | .
TGTGCCAGCAGCCCCAGTACAGTCACCGGGGAGCTGTTTTTT | CASSPSTVTGELFF | . | TRBJ2-2 | TRBV7-8 | .
TGCGCCAGCAGCCTCGGGGGGGCTACTAGCACAGATACGCAGTATTTT | CASSLGGATSTDTQYF | . | TRBJ2-3 | TRBV5-1 | TRBD2
TGTGCCAGTCACACGGACAGCTTGTTGAACACTGAAGCTTTCTTT | CASHTDSLLNTEAFF | . | TRBJ1-1 | TRBV6-5 | .
TGTGCCAGCAGCATAGGACAGCGCACAGATACGCAGTATTTT | CASSIGQRTDTQYF | . | TRBJ2-3 | TRBV11-2 | .
TGTGCCAGCAGTTCGACCGGGATCTTAGACGGGGAGCTGTTTTTT | CASSSTGILDGELFF | . | TRBJ2-2 | TRBV6-5 | .
TGTGCCAGCAGCTTAGAGACAGGGTATAATTCACCCCTCCACTTT | CASSLETGYNSPLHF | medium-sized | TRBJ1-6 | TRBV13 | TRBD1
TGTGCCAGCAGTTACTCCGGGGGAGTTGATTCACCCCTCCACTTT | CASSYSGGVDSPLHF | . | TRBJ1-6 | TRBV6-6 | .
TGTGCCAGCAGTTCCAGGGAGGGCGCCGCCAAAAACATTCAGTACTTC | CASSSREGAAKNIQYF | . | TRBJ2-4 | TRBV6-5 | TRBD2
TGTGCCAGCAGCCCCGGGGGGGGCGGGGCGCTGCGCGGGGAGCTGTTTTTT | CASSPGGGGALRGELFF | . | TRBJ2-2 | TRBV11-2 | TRBD2
TGTGCCAGCCGCATCGGGTCGGACACCGGGGAGCTGTTTTTT | CASRIGSDTGELFF | few | TRBJ2-2 | TRBV2 | .
TGCGCCAGCAGTGAGACGGGGTCCAGTTCACCCCTCCACTTT | CASSETGSSSPLHF | . | TRBJ1-6 | TRBV10-1 | .
TGCGCCAGCAGCACCTCGACTAGCGGAGGCTACAATGAGCAGTTCTTC | CASSTSTSGGYNEQFF | . | TRBJ2-1 | TRBV5-1 | TRBD2
TGTGCCTGGAGTGTAGTCAGTCGCTCTGGAAACACCATATATTTT | CAWSVVSRSGNTIYF | . | TRBJ1-3 | TRBV30 | .
TGTGCCAGCAGCTTAGTGGGTCAGGGCGGTTCACCCCTCCACTTT | CASSLVGQGGSPLHF | . | TRBJ1-6 | TRBV7-8 | .
TGTGCCTGGAGTCCTGGGCTCCGTCCAGAGACCCAGTACTTC | CAWSPGLRPETQYF | . | TRBJ2-5 | TRBV30 | .
TGCGCCAGCAGCTTACCCGGGACAGGGGTGATTAACTATGGCTACACCTTC | CASSLPGTGVINYGYTF | once | TRBJ1-2 | TRBV5-1 | TRBD1
TGTGCCAGTAGTAGCCCAACAGGGGGCTCGGACACTGAAGCTTTCTTT | CASSSPTGGSDTEAFF | . | TRBJ1-1 | TRBV19 | TRBD1
TGTGCCTGGAGGGCCGGGTCATGGTCACCCCTCCACTTT | CAWRAGSWSPLHF | . | TRBJ1-6 | TRBV30 | .
TGCAGCGTTGATGGGACAGGGGGCGCGTCTGGGGCCAACGTCCTGACTTTC | CSVDGTGGASGANVLTF | . | TRBJ2-6 | TRBV29-1 | TRBD1
TGTGCCAGCAGTTACCGGGACGCCCACACTGAAGCTTTCTTT | CASSYRDAHTEAFF | . | TRBJ1-1 | TRBV6-6 | .
TGTGCCAGCAGGACAAACAGGGGAGCGAACACTGAAGCTTTCTTT | CASRTNRGANTEAFF | . | TRBJ1-1 | TRBV25-1 | TRBD1
TGTGCCAGCAGCTTACTACTAGCGACTAGTAGCACAGATACGCAGTATTTT | CASSLLLATSSTDTQYF | . | TRBJ2-3 | TRBV11-2 | TRBD2
TGCAGCGTTGATTCGGGCTACACCTTC | CSVDSGYTF | . | TRBJ1-2 | TRBV29-1 | .
TGCGCCAGCAGCCAAGACTGGAGGGGCGCTAACTATGGCTACACCTTC | CASSQDWRGANYGYTF | . | TRBJ1-2 | TRBV4-1 | .
TGTGCCAGCAGCGTATCCGACTACGAGCAGTACTTC | CASSVSDYEQYF | . | TRBJ2-7 | TRBV9 | .
TGTGCCAGCACTTTTAACACTGAAGCTTTCTTT | CASTFNTEAFF | . | TRBJ1-1 | TRBV28 | .
TGTGCCAGCAGTTTAGGGGGGTTCAGGACTAATGAAAAACTGTTTTTT | CASSLGGFRTNEKLFF | . | TRBJ1-4 | TRBV28 | .
TGTGCCAGCAGTTACCCACAGGGGGCCCATGAGACCCAGTACTTC | CASSYPQGAHETQYF | . | TRBJ2-5 | TRBV6-6 | TRBD1
TGTGCCAGTAGTGTCACCAGGGGCCTGTCCAATGAGCAGTTCTTC | CASSVTRGLSNEQFF | . | TRBJ2-1 | TRBV19 | .
TGTGCCAGCAGAACAGGGAACTATGGCTACACCTTC | CASRTGNYGYTF | . | TRBJ1-2 | TRBV10-3 | .
TGTGCCAGCAGCTTATTTATGGGGACCTTCACAGATACGCAGTATTTT | CASSLFMGTFTDTQYF | . | TRBJ2-3 | TRBV7-8 | .
TGTGCCAGCAGCTGGGAGGGATACCTGAACACTGAAGCTTTCTTT | CASSWEGYLNTEAFF | . | TRBJ1-1 | TRBV7-9 | .
TGTGCCAGCAGCTTAAGGGACGGGTTTAATGAAAAACTGTTTTTT | CASSLRDGFNEKLFF | . | TRBJ1-4 | TRBV7-2 | .
TGTGCCAGCAGGAACCGGGAAAAAGAGACCCAGTACTTC | CASRNREKETQYF | . | TRBJ2-5 | TRBV6-6 | .